This TCR beta chain appears in the sequencing data of a study of T cell responses to AZD1222 COVID-19 vaccine. Whole-study results and caveats: Baseline seropositivity occurred in only a handful of AZD1222 recipients. Two doses of AZD1222 preceded a rise in Spike-specific TCR breadth and depth.

In regard to this clone: Its antigen is undetermined.

Assay used: immunoSEQ multiplex PCR; TCRdb lists only in-frame clones, some missing. The sample has 150,000 to 200,000 clones, more than 75% seen once; the top ten hold more than 25%. Trimming took off 6 bases at V and 7 bases at J, with 13 bases between the two ends. CDR3 length: 13 amino acids. CDR1 MNHEY and CDR2 SVGAGI come from the germline V gene. This sequence originates from an adult who received the AZD1222 COVID-19 vaccine. The material was peripheral blood, obtained 28 days after the second AZD1222 dose. V is TRBV6-5 and J is TRBJ1-5; no definite D call. For the CDR3, the DNA is TGTGCCAGCAGCCCCGGAGTGGAGCAGCCCCAGCATTTT. This gives the protein CASSPGVEQPQHF.